The clone carrying this TCR beta chain has a single count. Antigen: not known. Template: tumor biopsy or peripheral blood genomic DNA, about 616-6,500 ng per sample. The data were obtained in a study of T cells in tumors after PD-1 blockade. Study background: No patient had prior checkpoint blockade, systemic immunosuppression, or radiotherapy within 4 weeks. Peripheral blood samples averaged 36,536 unique clonotypes and over 95,000 templates.

Sequencing was performed with immunoSEQ multiplex PCR; in TCRdb, only in-frame clones are kept and a portion is missing. The sample lists some 43,000 clones; 81% were seen once. Findings of the study overall: Around 37% of tumor TCR clonotypes were also found in blood.

The source is a human donor with basal cell carcinoma. The input for sequencing was PBMCs, taken before anti-PD-1 treatment.

CDR3 sequence reads: CASGLALAGGLREQYF. The CDR3, as DNA: TGTGCTAGTGGTTTGGCACTAGCGGGGGGGCTGCGGGAGCAGTACTTC. The V gene is TRBV12-5, the J gene TRBJ2-7; 13 bases are a match to TRBD2. This CDR3 region has 16 residues. Trimming cost V 1 base and J 7 bases; bases outside gene matches: 7. The germline V gene has CDR1 LGHNT and CDR2 FRNRAP.